One and the same sample provided the 31 T cell receptor beta chains below, sequenced in a study of blood T cell repertoires in COVID-19. Some clones are missing from TCRdb's copy, which holds only in-frame ones; the method was immunoSEQ multiplex PCR. The table lists under 350,000 clones, roughly 88% of them singletons, with 11% in the top ten. Sequenced input: peripheral blood. The receptors were gathered from a woman in her 70s with acute or convalescent COVID-19.

This rearrangement joins TRBV3-1 (or the pseudogene TRBV3-2) to TRBJ1-6; maybe TRBD1 (6 bases). V was pared by 0 bases and J by 9 bases, with 6 bases between. The CDR3 covers 13 residues. Germline-derived CDR1 and CDR2 are LGHDT and YNNKEL (reference sequence). CDR3 sequence (DNA): TGTGCCAGCAGCCAAGACAGGGGTTCACCCCTCCACTTT. It codes for CASSQDRGSPLHF.

V is TRBV18 and J is TRBJ1-1; D not resolved. Germline V gives CDR1 KGHSH, CDR2 LQKENI. CDR3 length: 13 residues. Trimming shortened V by 4 bases and J by 1 base, and 7 bases separated the two germline ends. CDR3 nucleotide sequence: TGTGCCAGCTCACGACGACAGAACACTGAAGCTTTCTTT. This sequence encodes CASSRRQNTEAFF.

This chain joins TRBV5-1 and TRBJ2-7; TRBD1 is a possible D gene (6 bases). This CDR3 has 16 residues. Germline V gene sequence: CDR1 SGHRS, CDR2 YFSETQ. Trimming stripped 4 bases from V and 2 bases from J, with 19 bases between. The DNA for the CDR3 is TGCGCCAGCAGCCTCAGATTAGGGACATCACCCTACGAGCAGTACTTC. Translated: CASSLRLGTSPYEQYF.

The chain joins TRBV2 to TRBJ1-1, with a possible D match to TRBD1 (6 bases). Per the germline V gene, CDR1 is SNHLY and CDR2 is FYNNEI. The CDR3 contains 13 residues. V lost 5 bases, J lost 4 bases, and 11 bases lay in between. CDR3 region: CASSIRGFTEAFF. CDR3 nucleotide sequence: TGTGCCAGCAGTATCAGGGGCTTCACTGAAGCTTTCTTT.

The genes are TRBV28 and TRBJ2-7, with 9 bases fitting TRBD1. The CDR3 is 15 residues long. The junction had 12 bases not matched to a gene; V was cut back by 7 bases and J by 5 bases. From germline, CDR1 is MDHEN and CDR2 SYDVKM. CDR3 region: CASIQGGTGSHEQYF. Here the CDR3 DNA reads TGTGCCAGCATCCAGGGGGGGACAGGGTCCCACGAGCAGTACTTC.

In its sample, this clone was seen a few times. The V and J genes are TRBV29-1 and TRBJ2-2; 9 positions agree with TRBD1. The CDR3 totals 15 residues. Germline loops: CDR1 SQVTM, CDR2 ANQGSEA. The junction had 9 bases not matched to a gene; V was cut back by 6 bases and J by 4 bases. The CDR3 DNA sequence: TGCAGCGTCGACACCGGGACAGGGCTCACCGGGGAGCTGTTTTTT. It encodes CSVDTGTGLTGELFF.

The rearrangement uses TRBV5-6 and TRBJ1-4; 8 nucleotides match TRBD1. The J segment lost 3 bases and the V segment lost 6 bases, leaving 7 bases of the junction unmatched. Germline CDR1 and CDR2: SGHDT and YYEEEE. CDR3 length: 15 residues. The CDR3 sequence: CASNNAGGPNEKLFF. The CDR3 region has the DNA TGTGCCAGCAACAACGCAGGGGGCCCTAATGAAAAACTGTTTTTT.

The rearrangement joins TRBV3-1 (or the pseudogene TRBV3-2) to TRBJ2-3; 10 positions match TRBD2. Unmatched junction bases numbered 6, after V lost 5 bases and J lost 4 bases. The CDR3 has 15 residues. CDR1 and CDR2 from the germline V gene are LGHDT and YNNKEL (reference sequence). The CDR3, as DNA: TGTGCCAGCAGCTCCACTCTAGCGGGGGCAGATACGCAGTATTTT. Translation gives CASSSTLAGADTQYF.

The V and J genes are TRBV5-1 and TRBJ1-5; the D gene is possibly TRBD1 (6 bases). V lost 3 bases to trimming and J lost 7 bases, with 14 bases between them. Germline lookup yields CDR1 SGHRS and CDR2 YFSETQ. This CDR3 is built from 14 residues. CDR3 sequence: CASSSEGGRQPQHF. In DNA form, the CDR3 reads TGCGCCAGCAGCTCCGAGGGGGGGAGGCAGCCCCAGCATTTT.

V is TRBV5-1 and J is TRBJ2-1, with TRBD2 identical over 10 bases. J lost 6 bases, V lost 4 bases, and 22 bases had no gene match. The CDR3 sequence is 20 residues long. CDR1 and CDR2 from the germline V gene are SGHRS and YFSETQ. The CDR3: CASSHTLAGGLLPTLNEQFF. The CDR3 region has the DNA TGCGCCAGCAGCCACACTTTAGCGGGGGGACTTTTACCGACTCTCAATGAGCAGTTCTTC.

The chain employs TRBV27 and TRBJ1-2, with a tentative D call TRBD1 (6 bases). Germline V CDR1 and CDR2: MNHEY, SMNVEV (reference sequence). The CDR3 consists of 16 residues. V was trimmed by 0 bases and J by 1 base, leaving 12 bases between them. The CDR3 DNA reads TGTGCCAGCAGTTTATCCCAGGGGTGGGGTAACTATGGCTACACCTTC. This sequence encodes CASSLSQGWGNYGYTF.

The chain has TRBV5-4 and TRBJ2-1; no reliable D call. The CDR3 is 16 residues long. In germline, CDR1 is SGHNT, CDR2 YYREEE (reference sequence). V was cut by 0 bases and J by 7 bases, with 17 bases left in between. CDR3 sequence: CASSLGPASRVNEQFF. CDR3 nucleotide sequence: TGTGCCAGCAGCTTGGGACCCGCCTCCCGGGTAAATGAGCAGTTCTTC.

The chain recombines TRBV15 with TRBJ1-4, with 8 positions matching TRBD1. V was pared by 2 bases and J by 7 bases, with 3 bases of the junction left unmatched. Germline loops: CDR1 LNHNV, CDR2 YYDKDF (reference sequence). This CDR3 is built from 14 residues. The CDR3 loop reads CATSRQGAREKLFF. The DNA of the CDR3 is TGTGCCACCAGCAGACAGGGGGCGCGTGAAAAACTGTTTTTT.

This clone was recorded once. This chain joins TRBV5-4 and TRBJ1-6, with 7 nucleotides matching TRBD1. CDR1 and CDR2 from the germline V gene are SGHNT and YYREEE (reference sequence). V shed 4 bases and J 5 bases; nucleotides not matched to a gene: 6. This CDR3 is built from 15 residues. The CDR3 loop is CASSVQGNNNSPLHF. The CDR3 nucleotides read TGTGCCAGCAGCGTACAGGGGAATAATAATTCACCCCTCCACTTT.

V and J are TRBV29-1 and TRBJ1-1, with 7 bases aligning to TRBD1. The J segment lost 1 base and the V segment lost 5 bases, leaving 7 bases of the junction unmatched. The CDR3 sequence is 14 residues long. The germline gives CDR1 SQVTM, CDR2 ANQGSEA. The CDR3 DNA reads as TGCAGCGTTAGCAGGGGGGTAGGGAACACTGAAGCTTTCTTT. Translating gives CSVSRGVGNTEAFF.

The chain employs TRBV10-3 and TRBJ2-3; D not resolved. V was pared by 8 bases and J by 4 bases, with 10 bases between. The germline CDR1 and CDR2 sequences are ENHRY and SYGVKD. This CDR3 contains 12 residues. The CDR3 coding sequence is TGTGCCATCTTCTCCGGGTCAGATACGCAGTATTTT. It codes for CAIFSGSDTQYF.

This rearrangement joins TRBV7-8 to TRBJ1-1, with D possibly TRBD1 on 6 matching bases. Trimming removed 3 bases at V and 1 base at J, with 6 bases between. Germline lookup yields CDR1 SGHVS and CDR2 FQNEAQ. The CDR3 contains 13 residues. The CDR3: CASSLTGNTEAFF. The CDR3 nucleotides are TGTGCCAGCAGCTTGACAGGGAACACTGAAGCTTTCTTT.

Only a few counts were recorded for this clone. The rearrangement joins TRBV12-3 or TRBV12-4 to TRBJ2-3; D is undetermined. The CDR3 totals 12 residues. Trimming left V 6 bases short and J 6 bases short, with 10 bases between. The CDR3 sequence is CASSPEVDTQYF. As DNA, the CDR3 is TGTGCCAGCAGCCCAGAGGTGGATACGCAGTATTTT.

The CDR3 sequence: CASSTMGGRITEAFF. CDR3 in DNA: TGTGCCAGCTCTACCATGGGGGGGAGGATCACTGAAGCTTTCTTT. V usage is TRBV5-4 and J usage is TRBJ1-1, with a weak D call TRBD1 (5 bases). Trimming took off 7 bases at V and 4 bases at J, with 20 bases between the two ends. The CDR3 spans 15 residues. Germline V CDR1 and CDR2: SGHNT, YYREEE (reference sequence).

This CDR3 is CASSFRGFGGSDTEAFF. In DNA, the CDR3 is TGTGCCAGTAGTTTTCGCGGGTTCGGGGGATCCGACACTGAAGCTTTCTTT. The V gene is TRBV19, the J gene TRBJ1-1; TRBD1 is a possible D gene (5 bases). Germline CDR1 is LNHDA and CDR2 is SQIVND (reference sequence). The CDR3 has 17 residues. V lost 5 bases and J 3 bases, leaving 22 bases between the germline ends.

This chain joins TRBV20-1 and TRBJ1-2; 7 nucleotides match TRBD1. CDR3 length: 14 amino acids. After removal of 3 bases from V and 2 bases from J, the junction contained 6 bases not matched to a gene. Germline V gene data show CDR1 as DFQATT and CDR2 as SNEGSKA (reference sequence). CDR3 sequence (DNA): TGCAGTGCTAGTGCCGCGGGACAGAACTATGGCTACACCTTC. This encodes CSASAAGQNYGYTF.

The chain joins TRBV6-5 to TRBJ1-4, with D uncertain. The germline V and J ends were trimmed by 10 bases and 6 bases, with 15 bases remaining between them. Germline-derived CDR1 and CDR2 are MNHEY and SVGAGI. CDR3 length: 13 residues. CDR3 bases: TGTGCCACCCTTTCCGAGGCGGATGAAAAACTGTTTTTT. Amino acids: CATLSEADEKLFF.

The chain links TRBV5-1 to TRBJ1-4; TRBD1 is a possible D gene (5 bases). Looked up from germline, CDR1 is SGHRS and CDR2 is YFSETQ. Trimming took 4 bases from V and 8 from J, leaving 21 bases between them. The CDR3 extends over 16 amino acids. The CDR3 is CASSALGANRGEKLFF. Here the CDR3 DNA reads TGCGCCAGCAGCGCCTTAGGGGCAAACCGTGGGGAAAAACTGTTTTTT.

This clone was seen a handful of times. The chain uses TRBV10-1 and TRBJ2-2, with D possibly matching TRBD2 (6 bases). Germline assignment: CDR1 WNHNN and CDR2 SYGVQD (reference sequence). The CDR3 contains 17 residues. Trimming took 4 bases from V and 6 from J, leaving 21 bases between them. The CDR3 region is CASSGTGTPPHSGELFF. In DNA, the CDR3 is TGCGCCAGCAGTGGGACCGGGACTCCTCCGCATTCCGGGGAGCTGTTTTTT.

The chain has TRBV5-1 and TRBJ1-2; 12 bases line up with TRBD1. The germline gives CDR1 SGHRS, CDR2 YFSETQ. The CDR3 loop spans 16 amino acids. Trimming took 0 bases from V and 3 from J; bases not matched to a gene: 3. CDR3 bases: TGCGCCAGCAGCTTGGCTGGGACAGGGGGCGACTATGGCTACACCTTC. Translating it yields CASSLAGTGGDYGYTF.

The V call is TRBV6-5, the J call TRBJ1-5; TRBD1 matches at 7 bases. Per the germline V gene, CDR1 is MNHEY and CDR2 is SVGAGI. The V gene end was trimmed by 10 bases and the J gene end by 3 bases; junction bases not matched to a gene: 6. This CDR3 region has 13 residues. CDR3 residues: CAISRGPNQPQHF. CDR3 sequence (DNA): TGTGCCATTAGTAGGGGGCCCAATCAGCCCCAGCATTTT.

This clone appeared once. The chain recombines TRBV2 with TRBJ2-2; D might be TRBD2 (6 bases). The V and J ends lost 5 bases and 0 bases respectively, with 7 bases between them. CDR3 length equals 14 residues. From germline, CDR1 is SNHLY and CDR2 FYNNEI. DNA for the CDR3: TGTGCCAGCAGTCGGGGGACGAACACCGGGGAGCTGTTTTTT. Protein product: CASSRGTNTGELFF. The whole variable domain, filled in from reference TRBV2 and TRBJ2-2, reads EPEVTQTPSHQVTQMGQEVILRCVPISNHLYFYWYRQILGQKVEFLVSFYNNEISEKSEIFDDQFSVERPDGSNFTLKIRSTKLEDSAMYFCASSRGTNTGELFFGEGSRLTVL.

The chain recombines TRBV28 with TRBJ1-1; 10 bases match TRBD1. CDR1 is MDHEN and CDR2 is SYDVKM in the germline V gene. The CDR3 is made up of 15 amino acids. The trim removed 4 bases at V and 4 bases at J, leaving 6 bases unmatched. The CDR3 here is CASSYRDRGTTEAFF. The CDR3 DNA reads as TGTGCCAGCAGTTACCGGGACAGGGGAACCACTGAAGCTTTCTTT.

This chain's CDR3 is CASSPTVNTEAFF. Here the CDR3 DNA reads TGTGCCAGCAGCCCCACAGTGAACACTGAAGCTTTCTTT. The chain combines TRBV7-9 with TRBJ1-1, with D unresolved. Germline V gene lookup returns CDR1 SEHNR and CDR2 FQNEAQ (reference sequence). The CDR3 covers 13 residues. Deletions cut 5 bases from V and 0 bases from J, with 7 bases between.

The chain joins TRBV6-5 to TRBJ2-7, with a possible D match to TRBD2 (6 bases). Per the germline V gene, CDR1 is MNHEY and CDR2 is SVGAGI. The CDR3 is made up of 16 amino acids. The V end was cut by 2 bases, the J end by 4 bases, with 18 bases between. The CDR3: CASSYGRFRGEYEQYF. CDR3 in DNA: TGTGCCAGCAGTTACGGGAGGTTCCGTGGGGAATACGAGCAGTACTTC.

The table lists this clone with a count of one. The chain links TRBV12-5 to TRBJ1-1; D is possibly TRBD1 (5 bases). Deletions cut 5 bases from V and 2 bases from J, with 9 bases between. The CDR3 extends over 13 amino acids. Germline V gene data show CDR1 as LGHNT and CDR2 as FRNRAP. CDR3 nucleotides: TGTGCTAGTGGTCGGGGGGTTAACACTGAAGCTTTCTTT. Amino acid sequence: CASGRGVNTEAFF.